The text below deals with one TCR beta chain. Measured with immunoSEQ multiplex PCR; TCRdb has only the in-frame clones, and not every one. This table holds roughly 69,000 clones, around four fifths found once. The entry originates in a study of OX40 agonist ivuxolimab in advanced cancers. J gave up 14 bases and V 3 bases, and 7 bases lay outside the gene matches. This CDR3 spans 11 amino acids. Germline CDR1 and CDR2: DFQATT and SNEGSKA (reference sequence). The chain is built from TRBV20-1 and TRBJ2-4; 7 positions agree with TRBD2. The source of this sequence is an adult with an advanced solid tumor such as melanoma, head and neck, liver or kidney cancer. Sequenced here: CD4+ or CD8+ T cells sorted from blood, sampled in a trial of the OX40 agonist ivuxolimab. This chain's CDR3 is CSASAGTMEYF. CDR3 in DNA: TGCAGTGCTAGTGCTGGGACTATGGAGTACTTC.